This T cell receptor (beta chain) emerged from a study of blood T cell repertoires in COVID-19. Germline loops: CDR1 ENHRY, CDR2 SYGVKD. Trimming pared 0 bases from V and 5 bases from J, leaving 8 bases between. CDR3 length: 15 amino acids. Data came from immunoSEQ multiplex PCR; TCRdb stores just in-frame clones and leaves some out. The repertoire holds about 310,000 clones, 90% seen once, with roughly 2.9% in the top ten. The material sequenced was peripheral blood. This TCR came from a woman aged 25-40 years with COVID-19, enrolled during active disease. The chain is built from TRBV10-3 and TRBJ1-6; D remains ambiguous. The CDR3 spells CAISESATNNSPLHF. CDR3 DNA sequence: TGTGCCATCAGTGAGTCGGCAACCAATAATTCACCCCTCCACTTT.